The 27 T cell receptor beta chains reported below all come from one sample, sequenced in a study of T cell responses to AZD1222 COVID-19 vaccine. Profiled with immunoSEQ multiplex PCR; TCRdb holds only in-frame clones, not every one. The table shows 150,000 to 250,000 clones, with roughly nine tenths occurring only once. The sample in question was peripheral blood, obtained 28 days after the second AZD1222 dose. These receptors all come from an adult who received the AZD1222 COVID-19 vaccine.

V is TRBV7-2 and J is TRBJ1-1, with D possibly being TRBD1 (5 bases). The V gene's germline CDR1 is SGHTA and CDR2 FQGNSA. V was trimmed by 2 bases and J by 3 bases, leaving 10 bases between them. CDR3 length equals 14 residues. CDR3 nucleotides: TGTGCCAGCAGCTTACGGGGGATGGACACTGAAGCTTTCTTT. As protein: CASSLRGMDTEAFF.

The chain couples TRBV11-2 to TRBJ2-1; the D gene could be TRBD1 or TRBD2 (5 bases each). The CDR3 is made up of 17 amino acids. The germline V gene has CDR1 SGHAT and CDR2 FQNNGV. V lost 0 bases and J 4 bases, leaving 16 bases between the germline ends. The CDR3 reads CASSLDGGPRLYNEQFF. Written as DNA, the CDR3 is TGTGCCAGCAGCTTAGATGGGGGACCTAGGCTGTACAATGAGCAGTTCTTC.

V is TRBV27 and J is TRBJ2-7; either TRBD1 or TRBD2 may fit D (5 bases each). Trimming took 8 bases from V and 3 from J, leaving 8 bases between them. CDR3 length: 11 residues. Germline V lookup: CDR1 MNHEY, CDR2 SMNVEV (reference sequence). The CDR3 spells CASWDGYEQYF. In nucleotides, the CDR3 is TGTGCCAGCTGGGACGGCTACGAGCAGTACTTC.

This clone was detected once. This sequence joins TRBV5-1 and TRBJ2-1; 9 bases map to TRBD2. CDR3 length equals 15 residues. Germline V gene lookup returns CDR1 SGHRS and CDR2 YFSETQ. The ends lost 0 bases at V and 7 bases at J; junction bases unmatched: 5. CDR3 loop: CASSLEAGGTNEQFF. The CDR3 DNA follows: TGCGCCAGCAGCTTGGAAGCGGGAGGAACGAATGAGCAGTTCTTC.

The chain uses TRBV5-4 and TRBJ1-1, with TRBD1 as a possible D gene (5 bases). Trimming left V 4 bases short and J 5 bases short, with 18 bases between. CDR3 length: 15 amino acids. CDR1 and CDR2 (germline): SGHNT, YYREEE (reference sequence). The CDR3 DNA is TGTGCCAGCAGCCCCCAGGTCGGGGCTTTGACTGAAGCTTTCTTT. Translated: CASSPQVGALTEAFF.

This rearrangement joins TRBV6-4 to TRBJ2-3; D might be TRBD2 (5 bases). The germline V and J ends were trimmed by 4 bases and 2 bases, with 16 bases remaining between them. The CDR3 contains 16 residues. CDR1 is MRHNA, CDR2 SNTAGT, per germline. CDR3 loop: CASSATEAGDTDTQYF. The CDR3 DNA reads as TGTGCCAGCAGTGCCACGGAGGCTGGGGACACAGATACGCAGTATTTT.

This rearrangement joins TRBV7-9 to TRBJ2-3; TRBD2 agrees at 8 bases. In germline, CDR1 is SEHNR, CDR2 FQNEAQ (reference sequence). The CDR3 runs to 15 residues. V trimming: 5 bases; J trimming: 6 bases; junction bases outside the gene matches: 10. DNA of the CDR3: TGTGCCAGCAGCCTGGGAGCGGGGGATATTGATACGCAGTATTTT. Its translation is CASSLGAGDIDTQYF.

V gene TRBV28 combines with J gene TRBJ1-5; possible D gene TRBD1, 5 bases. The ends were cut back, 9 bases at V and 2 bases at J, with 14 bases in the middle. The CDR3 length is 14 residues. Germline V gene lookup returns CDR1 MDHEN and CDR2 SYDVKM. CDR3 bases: TGTGCCAGTTGCTCGGGGGGTGGCAATCAGCCCCAGCATTTT. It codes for CASCSGGGNQPQHF.

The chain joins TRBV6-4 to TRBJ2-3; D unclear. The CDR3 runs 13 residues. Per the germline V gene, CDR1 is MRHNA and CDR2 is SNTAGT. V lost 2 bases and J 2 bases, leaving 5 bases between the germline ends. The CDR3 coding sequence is TGTGCCAGCAGTGACGGGCCCACAGATACGCAGTATTTT. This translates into CASSDGPTDTQYF.

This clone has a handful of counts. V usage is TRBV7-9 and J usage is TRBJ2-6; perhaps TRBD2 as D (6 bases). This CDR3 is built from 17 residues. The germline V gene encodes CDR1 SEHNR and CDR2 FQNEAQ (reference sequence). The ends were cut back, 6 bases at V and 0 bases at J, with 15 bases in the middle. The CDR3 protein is CASSPPGRPSGANVLTF. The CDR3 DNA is TGTGCCAGCAGTCCCCCTGGGAGGCCCTCTGGGGCCAACGTCCTGACTTTC.

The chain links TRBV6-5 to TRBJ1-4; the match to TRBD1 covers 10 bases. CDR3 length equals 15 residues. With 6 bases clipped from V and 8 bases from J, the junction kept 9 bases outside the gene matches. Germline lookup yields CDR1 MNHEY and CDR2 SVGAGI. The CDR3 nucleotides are TGTGCCAGCAGCTTAGGACAGGGGGGGCGGGAAAAACTGTTTTTT. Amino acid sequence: CASSLGQGGREKLFF.

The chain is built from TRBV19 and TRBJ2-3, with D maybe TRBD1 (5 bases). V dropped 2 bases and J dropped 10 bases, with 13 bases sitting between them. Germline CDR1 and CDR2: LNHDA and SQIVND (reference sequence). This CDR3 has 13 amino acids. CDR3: CASSISTDRAQYF. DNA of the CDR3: TGTGCCAGTAGTATATCGACAGACCGGGCGCAGTATTTT.

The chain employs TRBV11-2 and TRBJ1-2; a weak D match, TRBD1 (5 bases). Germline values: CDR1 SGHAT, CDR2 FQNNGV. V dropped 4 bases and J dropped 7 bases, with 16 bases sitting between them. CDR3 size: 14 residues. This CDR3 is CASSSSGTIGGYTF. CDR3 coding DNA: TGTGCCAGCAGCTCATCCGGGACGATAGGTGGCTACACCTTC.

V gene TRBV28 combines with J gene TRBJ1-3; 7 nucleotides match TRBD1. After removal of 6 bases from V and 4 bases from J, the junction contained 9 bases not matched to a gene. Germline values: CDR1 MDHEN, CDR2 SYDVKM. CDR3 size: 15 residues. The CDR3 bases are TGTGCCAGCAGCATACAGGGGACGGGAGGAAACACCATATATTTT. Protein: CASSIQGTGGNTIYF.

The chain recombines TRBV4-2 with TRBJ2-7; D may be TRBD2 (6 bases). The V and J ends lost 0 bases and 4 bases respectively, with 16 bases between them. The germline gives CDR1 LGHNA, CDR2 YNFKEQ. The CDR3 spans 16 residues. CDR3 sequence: CASSQDVAGTRYEQYF. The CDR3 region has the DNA TGTGCCAGCAGCCAAGATGTCGCGGGGACGAGGTACGAGCAGTACTTC.

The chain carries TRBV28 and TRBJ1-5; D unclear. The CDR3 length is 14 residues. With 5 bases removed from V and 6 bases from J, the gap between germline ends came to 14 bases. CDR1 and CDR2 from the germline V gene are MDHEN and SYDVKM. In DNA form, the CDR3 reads TGTGCCAGCAGTCCCCAGTACCCATCTCAGCCCCAGCATTTT. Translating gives CASSPQYPSQPQHF.

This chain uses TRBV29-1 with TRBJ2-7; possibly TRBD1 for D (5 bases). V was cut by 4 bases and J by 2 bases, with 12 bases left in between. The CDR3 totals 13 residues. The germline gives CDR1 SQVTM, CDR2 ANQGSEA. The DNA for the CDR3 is TGCAGCGTTGTGGTCCAAGGGGCCTACGAGCAGTACTTC. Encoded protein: CSVVVQGAYEQYF.

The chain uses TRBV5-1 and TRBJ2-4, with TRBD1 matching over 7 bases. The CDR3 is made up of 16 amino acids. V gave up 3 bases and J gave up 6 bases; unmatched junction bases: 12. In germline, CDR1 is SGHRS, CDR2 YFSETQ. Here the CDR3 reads CASSSNPDRQGNIQYF. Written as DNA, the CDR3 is TGCGCCAGCAGCTCCAACCCGGACAGGCAGGGAAACATTCAGTACTTC.

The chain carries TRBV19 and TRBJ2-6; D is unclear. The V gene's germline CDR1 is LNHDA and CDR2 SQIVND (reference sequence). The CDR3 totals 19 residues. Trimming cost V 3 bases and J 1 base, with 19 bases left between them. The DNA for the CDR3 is TGTGCCAGTAGTATGTACAGTACACTCGCCCGTTCTGGGGCCAACGTCCTGACTTTC. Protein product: CASSMYSTLARSGANVLTF.

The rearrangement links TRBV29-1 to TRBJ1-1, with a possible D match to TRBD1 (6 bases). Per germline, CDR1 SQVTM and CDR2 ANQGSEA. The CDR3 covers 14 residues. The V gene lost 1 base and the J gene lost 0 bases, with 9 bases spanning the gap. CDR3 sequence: CSVEAYRVNTEAFF. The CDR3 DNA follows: TGCAGCGTTGAAGCCTACAGGGTGAACACTGAAGCTTTCTTT.

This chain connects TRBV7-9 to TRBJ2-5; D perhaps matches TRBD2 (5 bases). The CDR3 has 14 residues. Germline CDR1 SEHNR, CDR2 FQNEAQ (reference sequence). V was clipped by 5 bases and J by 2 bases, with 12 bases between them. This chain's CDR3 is CASSPPERQETQYF. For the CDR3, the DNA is TGTGCCAGCAGCCCCCCAGAGCGGCAAGAGACCCAGTACTTC.

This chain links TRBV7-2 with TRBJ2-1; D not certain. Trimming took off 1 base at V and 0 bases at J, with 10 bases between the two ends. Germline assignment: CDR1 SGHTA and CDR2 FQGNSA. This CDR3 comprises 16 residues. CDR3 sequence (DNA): TGTGCCAGCAGCTTAGTTCACTATAGCTCCTACAATGAGCAGTTCTTC. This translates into CASSLVHYSSYNEQFF.

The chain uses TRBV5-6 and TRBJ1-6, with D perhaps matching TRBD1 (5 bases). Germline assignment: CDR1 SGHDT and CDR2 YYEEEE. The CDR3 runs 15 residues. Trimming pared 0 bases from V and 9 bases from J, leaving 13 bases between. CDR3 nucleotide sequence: TGTGCCAGCAGCTTGGCACGGGGGTCGGCTTCACCCCTCCACTTT. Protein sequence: CASSLARGSASPLHF.

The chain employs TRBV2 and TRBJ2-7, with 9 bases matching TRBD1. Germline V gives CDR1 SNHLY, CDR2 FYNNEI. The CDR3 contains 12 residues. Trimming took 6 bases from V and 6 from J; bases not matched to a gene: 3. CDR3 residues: CASRVDRGEQYF. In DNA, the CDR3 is TGTGCCAGCAGGGTGGACAGGGGCGAGCAGTACTTC.

DNA for the CDR3: TGTGCCACAGGGGACGGAGGGGCAGGCCCCCTCTTCCCTTACGAGCAGTACTTC. As protein: CATGDGGAGPLFPYEQYF. V gene TRBV15 combines with J gene TRBJ2-7, with D perhaps TRBD2 (6 bases). This CDR3 spans 18 amino acids. The germline CDR1 and CDR2 sequences are LNHNV and YYDKDF (reference sequence). Trimming cost V 9 bases and J 4 bases, with 31 bases left between them.

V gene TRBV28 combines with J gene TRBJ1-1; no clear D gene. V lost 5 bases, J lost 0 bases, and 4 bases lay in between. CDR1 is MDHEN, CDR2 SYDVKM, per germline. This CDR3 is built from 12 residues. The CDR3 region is CASSTVNTEAFF. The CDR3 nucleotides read TGTGCCAGCAGTACAGTGAACACTGAAGCTTTCTTT.

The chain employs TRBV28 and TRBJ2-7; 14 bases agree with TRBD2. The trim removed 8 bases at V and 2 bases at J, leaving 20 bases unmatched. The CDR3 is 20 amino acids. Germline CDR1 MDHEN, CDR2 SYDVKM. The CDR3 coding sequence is TGTGCCAGCGGGGGGACTAGCGGGAGAACGGAAAGGGCGGCGACCTACGAGCAGTACTTC. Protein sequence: CASGGTSGRTERAATYEQYF.